Presented here are 20 T cell receptor beta chains from one specimen sequenced in a study of cytomegalovirus exposure and HLA in healthy donors. This PCR relied on a set of 60 Vbeta primers and 13 Jbeta primers. The method was immunoSEQ multiplex PCR; TCRdb's version includes in-frame clones alone and lacks a portion of them. There are approximately 140,000 clones in the sample; about 76% occur only once, and under 4.5% lies in the top ten. Material: PBMCs. The receptors here all came from a man aged 18-30 years in good health and CMV-seronegative.

Here the CDR3 reads CASSFWGGEKLFF. CDR3 coding DNA: TGTGCCAGCAGCTTTTGGGGCGGTGAAAAACTGTTTTTT. The rearrangement joins TRBV5-4 to TRBJ1-4; tentatively, D is TRBD1 (5 bases). CDR1 and CDR2 from the germline V gene are SGHNT and YYREEE (reference sequence). The CDR3 covers 13 residues. With 2 bases removed from V and 7 bases from J, the gap between germline ends came to 9 bases.

The CDR3: CASRGETLAAYEQYF. The CDR3 nucleotides are TGTGCCAGCAGAGGTGAGACACTAGCCGCCTACGAGCAGTACTTC. The rearrangement links TRBV6-1 to TRBJ2-7; D perhaps matches TRBD2 (6 bases). The CDR3 spans 15 residues. From germline, CDR1 is MNHNS and CDR2 SASEGT. The V gene lost 6 bases and the J gene lost 2 bases, with 17 bases spanning the gap.

J is TRBJ2-3 and V is TRBV27; D might be TRBD1 (6 bases). CDR1 is MNHEY, CDR2 SMNVEV, per germline (reference sequence). V was pared by 4 bases and J by 4 bases, with 12 bases between. This CDR3 has 14 amino acids. CDR3 coding DNA: TGTGCCAGCAGTTACGGGACAACCGCAGATACGCAGTATTTT. It codes for CASSYGTTADTQYF.

The chain recombines TRBV6-6 with TRBJ1-2; the D gene is possibly TRBD1 (5 bases). The V gene's germline CDR1 is MNHNY and CDR2 SVGAGI (reference sequence). This CDR3 is 14 amino acids long. Trimming removed 11 bases from V and 0 bases from J, with 16 bases in between. CDR3 DNA sequence: TGTGCCGGAAAACCAGGGCTGACTAACTATGGCTACACCTTC. It codes for CAGKPGLTNYGYTF.

The rearrangement joins TRBV27 to TRBJ1-1; the D gene is possibly TRBD1 (5 bases). Germline V lookup: CDR1 MNHEY, CDR2 SMNVEV (reference sequence). V lost 3 bases and J 1 base, leaving 15 bases between the germline ends. The CDR3 extends over 16 amino acids. CDR3 coding DNA: TGTGCCAGCAGTTTGGGGGGGAACCGCCCGAACACTGAAGCTTTCTTT. Protein sequence: CASSLGGNRPNTEAFF.

The chain recombines TRBV30 with TRBJ1-5, with 9 bases lining up with TRBD1. Looked up from germline, CDR1 is GTSNPN and CDR2 is SVGIG (reference sequence). The CDR3 has 13 residues. The V segment lost 1 base and the J segment 7 bases; nucleotides outside the gene matches: 2. The CDR3 here is CAWSGGQGQPQHF. The CDR3 DNA follows: TGTGCCTGGAGTGGGGGACAGGGCCAGCCCCAGCATTTT.

The rearrangement joins TRBV19 to TRBJ1-1; 9 bases map to TRBD1. V shed 4 bases, J shed 1 base, and the junction held 10 bases outside the gene matches. Germline lookup yields CDR1 LNHDA and CDR2 SQIVND (reference sequence). The CDR3 sequence is 17 residues long. The DNA of the CDR3 is TGTGCCAGTAGTAAGCTGGGACAGGGAACTTGGAACACTGAAGCTTTCTTT. Its translation: CASSKLGQGTWNTEAFF. The full variable domain, with the rest looked up from reference TRBV19 and TRBJ1-1, is DGGITQSPKYLFRKEGQNVTLSCEQNLNHDAMYWYRQDPGQGLRLIYYSQIVNDFQKGDIAEGYSVSREKKESFPLTVTSAQKNPTAFYLCASSKLGQGTWNTEAFFGQGTRLTVV.

The rearrangement links TRBV4-1 to TRBJ2-5, with a possible D match to TRBD2 (6 bases). Germline V lookup: CDR1 MGHRA, CDR2 YSYEKL. Between the trimmed V and J ends, which lost 0 bases and 1 base, there was a span of 15 bases. The CDR3 is 17 residues long. The CDR3 DNA follows: TGCGCCAGCAGCCAAGATTGGGCGGGACGGCTCCAAGAGACCCAGTACTTC. Translated, it gives CASSQDWAGRLQETQYF.

The J gene is TRBJ1-2, the V gene TRBV6-1, with D perhaps TRBD1 (6 bases). Germline V gene sequence: CDR1 MNHNS, CDR2 SASEGT. This CDR3 region has 13 residues. The CDR3 reads CGLGGRSNYGYTF. CDR3 DNA sequence: TGTGGGTTGGGGGGGCGCTCTAACTATGGCTACACCTTC.

This chain joins TRBV7-2 and TRBJ1-2; 12 nucleotides match TRBD1. CDR1 and CDR2 from the germline V gene are SGHTA and FQGNSA. The CDR3 extends over 15 amino acids. Trimming took 1 base from V and 7 from J; bases not matched to a gene: 4. The CDR3, as DNA: TGTGCCAGCAGCTTAGGGGGACAGGGGGCACTTGGCTACACCTTC. It yields the protein CASSLGGQGALGYTF.

CDR3 residues: CASSAGTGRGYTF. DNA of the CDR3: TGTGCCAGCAGCGCCGGGACAGGGAGGGGCTACACCTTC. J is TRBJ1-2 and V is TRBV7-8, with TRBD1 matching over 9 bases. The CDR3 is made up of 13 amino acids. V lost 5 bases and J lost 8; bases outside the gene matches: 6. Germline V gene lookup returns CDR1 SGHVS and CDR2 FQNEAQ.

The sample holds one count of this clone. This chain joins TRBV27 and TRBJ1-4; 8 bases align to TRBD1. The germline gives CDR1 MNHEY, CDR2 SMNVEV (reference sequence). Losses at the gene ends were 3 bases for V and 8 bases for J; bases not matched to a gene: 5. This CDR3 has 14 residues. In DNA form, the CDR3 reads TGTGCCAGCAGTTTGACAGGGGTGTACGAAAAACTGTTTTTT. Translated: CASSLTGVYEKLFF.

The chain combines TRBV27 with TRBJ2-7; 16 bases are shared with TRBD2. Trimming took 6 bases from V and 7 from J; bases not matched to a gene: 12. Per the germline V gene, CDR1 is MNHEY and CDR2 is SMNVEV (reference sequence). The CDR3 has 17 amino acids. The CDR3 sequence is CASSWGGLAGGPGEQYF. In DNA form, the CDR3 reads TGTGCCAGCAGCTGGGGGGGACTAGCGGGAGGGCCGGGGGAGCAGTACTTC.

The table lists this clone with a few counts. The chain has TRBV10-3 and TRBJ2-7; 7 bases are a match to TRBD1. The germline CDR1 and CDR2 sequences are ENHRY and SYGVKD. The CDR3 totals 15 residues. The V segment lost 8 bases and the J segment 5 bases; nucleotides outside the gene matches: 15. For the CDR3, the DNA is TGTGCCATCGCACCAGACAGGGCCCGTCCCAACGAGCAGTACTTC. Residues: CAIAPDRARPNEQYF.

V gene TRBV19 combines with J gene TRBJ1-2, with D uncertain. The CDR3 covers 15 residues. Trimming took 3 bases from V and 2 from J, leaving 13 bases between them. Germline V gene data show CDR1 as LNHDA and CDR2 as SQIVND (reference sequence). The CDR3 loop reads CASSIGLGNNYGYTF. The CDR3 DNA follows: TGTGCCAGTAGTATCGGCCTCGGGAACAACTATGGCTACACCTTC.

V is TRBV19 and J is TRBJ2-7; 7 nucleotides agree with TRBD1. From germline, CDR1 is LNHDA and CDR2 SQIVND (reference sequence). The junction had 10 bases not matched to a gene; V was cut back by 7 bases and J by 1 base. This CDR3 has 15 amino acids. The CDR3 protein is CASKGEGGLSYEQYF. Written as DNA, the CDR3 is TGTGCCAGTAAGGGAGAAGGGGGCTTATCCTACGAGCAGTACTTC.

The chain couples TRBV19 to TRBJ2-3; the D gene is possibly TRBD1 (6 bases). From germline, CDR1 is LNHDA and CDR2 SQIVND (reference sequence). V was trimmed by 3 bases and J by 2 bases, leaving 12 bases between them. CDR3 length: 15 residues. The DNA of the CDR3 is TGTGCCAGTAGTATCCGGCAGGGGCCCACAGATACGCAGTATTTT. Amino acid sequence: CASSIRQGPTDTQYF.

The CDR3 DNA reads as TGTGCCAGCTCACCAGGGGGCGGAGGTGAAGCTTTCTTT. It translates to CASSPGGGGEAFF. V gene TRBV18 combines with J gene TRBJ1-1; possibly TRBD1 for D (6 bases). CDR3 length: 13 residues. The V gene's germline CDR1 is KGHSH and CDR2 LQKENI. Trimming shortened V by 2 bases and J by 7 bases, and 11 bases separated the two germline ends.

The rearrangement links TRBV30 to TRBJ1-4, with 7 bases fitting TRBD1. Germline lookup yields CDR1 GTSNPN and CDR2 SVGIG (reference sequence). The CDR3 covers 16 residues. V dropped 2 bases and J dropped 7; count of bases not matched to a gene: 13. The CDR3 DNA reads TGTGCCTGGAGTCCCACCCCAGAGACAGGGCGTGAAAAACTGTTTTTT. It yields the protein CAWSPTPETGREKLFF.

This clone has a handful of counts. The rearrangement uses TRBV4-2 and TRBJ2-3, with 8 bases matching TRBD2. The CDR3 is 16 residues long. Looked up from germline, CDR1 is LGHNA and CDR2 is YNFKEQ. The J segment lost 6 bases and the V segment lost 0 bases, leaving 8 bases of the junction unmatched. The CDR3 reads CASSQESGSDSDTQYF. The CDR3 DNA follows: TGTGCCAGCAGCCAAGAAAGCGGGAGTGATTCCGATACGCAGTATTTT.